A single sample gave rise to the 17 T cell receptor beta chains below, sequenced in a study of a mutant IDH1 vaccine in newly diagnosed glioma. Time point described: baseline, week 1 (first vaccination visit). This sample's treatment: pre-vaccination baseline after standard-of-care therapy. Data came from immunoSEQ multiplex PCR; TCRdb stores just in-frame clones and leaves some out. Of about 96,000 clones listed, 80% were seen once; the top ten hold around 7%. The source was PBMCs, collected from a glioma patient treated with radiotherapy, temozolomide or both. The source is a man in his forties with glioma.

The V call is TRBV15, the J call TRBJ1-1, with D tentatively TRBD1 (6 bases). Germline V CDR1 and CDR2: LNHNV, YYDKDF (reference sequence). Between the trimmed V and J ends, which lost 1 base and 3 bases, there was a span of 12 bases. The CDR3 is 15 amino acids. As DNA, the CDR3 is TGTGCCACCAGCAGAGGGGGGGGCACGGACACTGAAGCTTTCTTT. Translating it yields CATSRGGGTDTEAFF.

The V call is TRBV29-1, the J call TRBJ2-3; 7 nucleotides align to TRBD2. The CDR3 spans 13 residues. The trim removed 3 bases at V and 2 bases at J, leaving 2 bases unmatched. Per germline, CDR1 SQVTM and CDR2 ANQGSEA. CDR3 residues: CSVEGGNTDTQYF. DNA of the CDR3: TGCAGCGTTGAGGGGGGGAACACAGATACGCAGTATTTT.

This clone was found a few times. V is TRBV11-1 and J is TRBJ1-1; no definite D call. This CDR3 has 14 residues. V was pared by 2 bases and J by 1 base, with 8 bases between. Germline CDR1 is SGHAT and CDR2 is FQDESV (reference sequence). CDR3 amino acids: CASSLTTPNTEAFF. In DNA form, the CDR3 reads TGTGCCAGCAGCTTAACCACCCCGAACACTGAAGCTTTCTTT.

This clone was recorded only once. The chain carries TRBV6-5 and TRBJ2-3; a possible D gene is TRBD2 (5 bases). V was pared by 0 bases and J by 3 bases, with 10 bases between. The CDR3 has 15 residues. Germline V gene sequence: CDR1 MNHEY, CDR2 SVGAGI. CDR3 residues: CASSYSRDWTDTQYF. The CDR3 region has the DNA TGTGCCAGCAGTTACTCGAGGGATTGGACAGATACGCAGTATTTT.

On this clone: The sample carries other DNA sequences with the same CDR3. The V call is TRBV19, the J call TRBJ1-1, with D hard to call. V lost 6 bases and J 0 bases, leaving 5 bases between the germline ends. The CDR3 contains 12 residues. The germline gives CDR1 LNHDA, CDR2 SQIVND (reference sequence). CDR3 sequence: CASRVMNTEAFF. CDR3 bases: TGTGCCAGTAGAGTCATGAACACTGAAGCTTTCTTT.

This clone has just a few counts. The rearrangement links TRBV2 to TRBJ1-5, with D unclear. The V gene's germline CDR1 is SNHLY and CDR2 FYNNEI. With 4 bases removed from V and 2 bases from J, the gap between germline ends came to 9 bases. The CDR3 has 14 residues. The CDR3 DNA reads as TGTGCCAGCAGTGGGGCCGCCGGCAATCAGCCCCAGCATTTT. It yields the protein CASSGAAGNQPQHF.

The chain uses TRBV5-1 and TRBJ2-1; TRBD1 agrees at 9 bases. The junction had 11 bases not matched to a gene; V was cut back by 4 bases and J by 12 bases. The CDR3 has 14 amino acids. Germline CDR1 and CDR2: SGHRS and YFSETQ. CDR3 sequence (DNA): TGCGCCAGCAGCCCCTCAAGGGCGGGACAGGGGCAGTTCTTC. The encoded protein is CASSPSRAGQGQFF.

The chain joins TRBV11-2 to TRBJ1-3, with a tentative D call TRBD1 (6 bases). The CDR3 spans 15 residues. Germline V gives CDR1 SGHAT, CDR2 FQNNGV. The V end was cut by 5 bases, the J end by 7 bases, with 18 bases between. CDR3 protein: CASSPRDIPPNTIYF. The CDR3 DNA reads TGTGCCAGCAGCCCCCGGGACATTCCTCCGAACACCATATATTTT.

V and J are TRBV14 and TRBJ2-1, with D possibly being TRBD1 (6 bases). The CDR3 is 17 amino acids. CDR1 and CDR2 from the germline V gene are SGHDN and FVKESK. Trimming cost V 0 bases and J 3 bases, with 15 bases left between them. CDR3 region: CASSQEETGYLYNEQFF. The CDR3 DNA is TGTGCCAGCAGCCAAGAGGAAACAGGGTATCTCTACAATGAGCAGTTCTTC.

DNA for the CDR3: TGTGCCAGCAGTTTGTCCGGGACAGGGCCTTCCTACGAGCAGTACTTC. Translated, it gives CASSLSGTGPSYEQYF. The chain recombines TRBV27 with TRBJ2-7, with TRBD1 identical over 9 bases. The CDR3 contains 16 residues. Germline loops: CDR1 MNHEY, CDR2 SMNVEV (reference sequence). Trimming cost V 3 bases and J 1 base; bases outside gene matches: 7.

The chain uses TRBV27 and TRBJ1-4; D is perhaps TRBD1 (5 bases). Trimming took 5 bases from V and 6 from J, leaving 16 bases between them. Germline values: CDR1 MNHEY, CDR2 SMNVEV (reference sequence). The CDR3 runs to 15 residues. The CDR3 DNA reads TGTGCCAGCAGTATATTCCCGCCGGGGGATGAAAAACTGTTTTTT. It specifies CASSIFPPGDEKLFF.

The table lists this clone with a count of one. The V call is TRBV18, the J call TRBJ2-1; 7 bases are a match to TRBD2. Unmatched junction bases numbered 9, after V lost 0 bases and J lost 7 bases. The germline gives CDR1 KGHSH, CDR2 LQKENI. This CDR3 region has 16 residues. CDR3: CASSPPWGGEENEQFF. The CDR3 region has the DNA TGTGCCAGCTCACCACCATGGGGGGGTGAAGAAAATGAGCAGTTCTTC.

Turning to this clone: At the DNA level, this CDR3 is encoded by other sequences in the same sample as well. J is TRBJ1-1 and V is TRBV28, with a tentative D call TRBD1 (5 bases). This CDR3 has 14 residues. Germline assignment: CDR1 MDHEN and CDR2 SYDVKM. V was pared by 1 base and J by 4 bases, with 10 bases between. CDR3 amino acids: CASSLFQGGTEAFF. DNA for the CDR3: TGTGCCAGCAGTTTATTTCAGGGCGGCACTGAAGCTTTCTTT. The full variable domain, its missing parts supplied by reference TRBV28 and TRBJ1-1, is DVKVTQSSRYLVKRTGEKVFLECVQDMDHENMFWYRQDPGLGLRLIYFSYDVKMKEKGDIPEGYSVSREKKERFSLILESASTNQTSMYLCASSLFQGGTEAFFGQGTRLTVV.

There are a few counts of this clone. The CDR3 sequence is CASSQVPGGFGYTF. In nucleotides, the CDR3 is TGTGCCAGCAGCCAAGTTCCAGGGGGCTTTGGCTACACCTTC. V gene TRBV14 combines with J gene TRBJ1-2; 8 nucleotides match TRBD1. Looked up from germline, CDR1 is SGHDN and CDR2 is FVKESK. With V trimmed by 1 base and J by 7 bases, 5 bases remained unmatched. The CDR3 has 14 amino acids.

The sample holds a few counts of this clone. The CDR3 here is CASSQYRVANTEAFF. CDR3 in DNA: TGTGCCAGCAGCCAGTACAGGGTAGCGAACACTGAAGCTTTCTTT. V gene TRBV14 combines with J gene TRBJ1-1; possible D gene TRBD1, 6 bases. Trimming took 3 bases from V and 1 from J, leaving 12 bases between them. This CDR3 is built from 15 residues. Germline CDR1 SGHDN, CDR2 FVKESK.

For the CDR3, the DNA is TGTGCCAGCAGCGTAACAACCGGACAGGAGGACACAGATACGCAGTATTTT. Protein sequence: CASSVTTGQEDTDTQYF. V is TRBV9 and J is TRBJ2-3; 7 bases map to TRBD1. CDR3 length: 17 residues. Germline V lookup: CDR1 SGDLS, CDR2 YYNGEE. With V trimmed by 1 base and J by 2 bases, 10 bases remained unmatched.

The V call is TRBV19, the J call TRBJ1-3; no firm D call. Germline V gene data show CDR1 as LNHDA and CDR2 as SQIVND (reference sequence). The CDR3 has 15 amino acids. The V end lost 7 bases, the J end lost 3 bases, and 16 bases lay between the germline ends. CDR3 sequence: CASITTRLGGNTIYF. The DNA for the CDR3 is TGTGCCAGTATTACGACTCGTTTAGGTGGAAACACCATATATTTT.